A selection of T cell receptor beta chains follows, all from one sample in a study of blood T cell repertoires in COVID-19. Sequencing used immunoSEQ multiplex PCR; TCRdb keeps in-frame clones, though not all of them. The repertoire includes more than 150,000 clones, 82% of them detected once, and about 10% sits in the top ten. The sample consisted of PBMCs or T cells enriched from blood (not recorded which). The receptors were gathered from a middle-aged man who had recovered from COVID-19. CDR3s include the opening cysteine and the closing phenylalanine or tryptophan. D genes are given only for firm matches. Rows may omit the clone size; those that give it use once, few, many or a size class.

>TRBV7-6|.|TRBJ2-7|TRBD2
CASSPSGRNPYEQYF
TGTGCCAGCAGCCCTAGCGGGAGGAACCCCTACGAGCAGTACTTC
>TRBV5-1|.|TRBJ2-1|.
CASSFLGGHYNEQFF
TGCGCCAGCAGCTTTCTTGGCGGGCATTACAATGAGCAGTTCTTC
>TRBV11-2|.|TRBJ2-3|.
CASSFRLESTDTQYF
TGTGCCAGCAGCTTCCGCTTAGAGAGCACAGATACGCAGTATTTT
>TRBV5-4|.|TRBJ2-7|.
CASSQGSGGRAEQYF
TGTGCCAGCAGCCAGGGGAGTGGAGGGAGGGCCGAGCAGTACTTC
>TRBV6-6|.|TRBJ2-7|.
CASSYSRTVTYEQYF
TGTGCCAGCAGTTACTCTAGGACAGTTACCTACGAGCAGTACTTC
>TRBV19|.|TRBJ1-2|.
CASSLDRDFYGYTF
TGTGCCAGTAGTTTAGACCGGGATTTCTATGGCTACACCTTC
>TRBV4-3|.|TRBJ2-7|.
CASSQEAGFEQYF
TGCGCCAGCAGCCAAGAGGCAGGGTTCGAGCAGTACTTC
>TRBV5-6|.|TRBJ2-7|.
CASSFTQGEQYF
TGTGCCAGCAGCTTTACACAGGGCGAGCAGTACTTC
>TRBV4-3|.|TRBJ2-7|TRBD2
CASSQDAGLASEQYF
TGCGCCAGCAGCCAAGATGCGGGACTAGCGAGCGAGCAGTACTTC
>TRBV6-2/TRBV6-3|.|TRBJ2-7|TRBD2
CASSYPQGLAGYEQYF
TGTGCCAGCAGTTACCCTCAGGGACTAGCGGGCTACGAGCAGTACTTC
>TRBV28|.|TRBJ2-1|.
CASRLQGRDEQFF
TGTGCCAGCAGGTTACAGGGGAGGGATGAGCAGTTCTTC
>TRBV9|.|TRBJ2-3|.
CASSVVGGQTDTQYF
TGTGCCAGCAGCGTAGTGGGGGGGCAAACAGATACGCAGTATTTT
>TRBV19|.|TRBJ2-5|.
CASRPPRGRGRETQYF
TGTGCCAGTAGACCCCCCCGAGGCAGAGGGCGAGAGACCCAGTACTTC
>TRBV5-6|.|TRBJ1-2|TRBD1
CASSYGTGVRGYTF
TGTGCCAGCAGCTACGGGACAGGGGTACGTGGCTACACCTTC
>TRBV6-5|.|TRBJ2-3|.
CASRGGLESTDTQYF
TGTGCCAGCAGGGGCGGACTGGAGAGCACAGATACGCAGTATTTT
>TRBV7-9|.|TRBJ2-1|.
CASSLVEGRPYNEQFF
TGTGCCAGCAGCTTAGTTGAAGGGAGACCCTACAATGAGCAGTTCTTC
>TRBV4-3|once|TRBJ1-2|.
CASSQRGQTYGYTF
TGCGCCAGCAGCCAACGCGGACAGACCTATGGCTACACCTTC
>TRBV6-5|once|TRBJ1-1|.
CASSYQAGMNTEAFF
TGTGCCAGCAGTTACCAGGCAGGGATGAACACTGAAGCTTTCTTT
>TRBV5-1|.|TRBJ1-1|.
CASSLNVGATEAFF
TGCGCCAGCAGCTTGAATGTGGGCGCCACTGAAGCTTTCTTT
>TRBV10-1|.|TRBJ1-6|.
CASSLRRGSPLHF
TGCGCCAGCAGTCTACGGCGGGGATCACCCCTCCACTTT
>TRBV7-2|.|TRBJ2-3|.
CASSVAPPADTQYF
TGTGCCAGCAGCGTAGCCCCTCCGGCAGATACGCAGTATTTT
>TRBV7-2|.|TRBJ1-5|.
CASSLGSTGNQPQHF
TGTGCCAGCAGCTTAGGATCCACCGGGAATCAGCCCCAGCATTTT
>TRBV19|.|TRBJ1-5|.
CAIDWERRQAPRGNQPQHF
TGTGCCATCGATTGGGAACGGCGACAGGCACCTCGTGGCAATCAGCCCCAGCATTTT
>TRBV12-2|.|TRBJ1-5|.
CAMAYSNQPQHF
TGTGCAATGGCATATAGCAATCAGCCCCAGCATTTT
>TRBV11-2|.|TRBJ1-2|TRBD1
CASSPRQGGGYTF
TGTGCCAGCAGCCCCCGACAGGGAGGTGGCTACACCTTC
>TRBV28|.|TRBJ2-7|TRBD2
CASSLGLAEIFEQYF
TGTGCCAGCAGTCTTGGACTAGCAGAGATATTTGAGCAGTACTTC
>TRBV2|.|TRBJ1-1|TRBD1
CAGGTGRNTEAFF
TGTGCCGGGGGGACAGGACGCAACACTGAAGCTTTCTTT
>TRBV4-3|.|TRBJ2-7|.
CASSQEWGHLDEQYF
TGCGCCAGCAGCCAAGAATGGGGACACCTTGACGAGCAGTACTTC
>TRBV6-5|.|TRBJ1-5|.
CASSYSRGLEPQHF
TGTGCCAGCAGTTACTCGAGAGGTTTAGAGCCCCAGCATTTT
>TRBV11-2|.|TRBJ2-5|TRBD1
CASSAGTATRRTQYF
TGTGCCAGCAGCGCCGGGACAGCGACGAGACGGACCCAGTACTTC
>TRBV5-1|.|TRBJ1-2|.
CASSPRGANYGYTF
TGCGCCAGCAGCCCCCGGGGAGCTAACTATGGCTACACCTTC
>TRBV7-6|.|TRBJ1-6|.
CASSDHTDSSYNSPLHF
TGTGCCAGCAGCGATCATACGGACAGCTCTTATAATTCACCCCTCCACTTT
>TRBV7-8|.|TRBJ1-2|.
CASSQSTEGYTF
TGTGCCAGCAGCCAAAGTACGGAGGGCTACACCTTC
>TRBV4-2|.|TRBJ2-1|TRBD2
CASSQALAGGLYNEQFF
TGTGCCAGCAGCCAGGCCTTAGCGGGAGGGCTATACAATGAGCAGTTCTTC
>TRBV6-1|.|TRBJ2-6|.
CASSGTGSSGANVLTF
TGTGCCAGCAGTGGCACAGGGAGCTCTGGGGCCAACGTCCTGACTTTC
>TRBV5-1|.|TRBJ2-2|TRBD2
CASSWTGTINTGELFF
TGCGCCAGCAGCTGGACCGGGACTATTAACACCGGGGAGCTGTTTTTT
>TRBV28|.|TRBJ1-2|TRBD1
CASSSAGQGYGYTF
TGTGCCAGCAGTTCAGCGGGACAGGGGTATGGCTACACCTTC
>TRBV5-1|.|TRBJ1-2|.
CASRTAMNYGYTF
TGCGCCAGCAGGACAGCAATGAACTATGGCTACACCTTC
>TRBV18|.|TRBJ1-3|.
CASSQLSGNTIYF
TGTGCCAGCTCCCAACTCTCTGGAAACACCATATATTTT
>TRBV30|.|TRBJ2-5|.
CAWSVQSQETQYF
TGTGCCTGGAGTGTTCAGTCCCAAGAGACCCAGTACTTC
>TRBV6-5|.|TRBJ1-5|.
CASSYSGGNQPQHF
TGTGCCAGCAGTTACTCGGGAGGCAATCAGCCCCAGCATTTT
>TRBV4-1|.|TRBJ2-1|TRBD2
CASSRGTSGRAKFF
TGCGCCAGCAGCCGTGGGACTAGCGGGAGGGCCAAGTTCTTC
>TRBV6-5|.|TRBJ1-1|TRBD1
CASSLDRDNEAFF
TGTGCCAGCAGTTTGGACAGGGATAATGAAGCTTTCTTT
>TRBV10-3|few|TRBJ1-1|.
CATRGVTAFGTEAFF
TGTGCCACCAGAGGGGTCACGGCTTTTGGCACTGAAGCTTTCTTT